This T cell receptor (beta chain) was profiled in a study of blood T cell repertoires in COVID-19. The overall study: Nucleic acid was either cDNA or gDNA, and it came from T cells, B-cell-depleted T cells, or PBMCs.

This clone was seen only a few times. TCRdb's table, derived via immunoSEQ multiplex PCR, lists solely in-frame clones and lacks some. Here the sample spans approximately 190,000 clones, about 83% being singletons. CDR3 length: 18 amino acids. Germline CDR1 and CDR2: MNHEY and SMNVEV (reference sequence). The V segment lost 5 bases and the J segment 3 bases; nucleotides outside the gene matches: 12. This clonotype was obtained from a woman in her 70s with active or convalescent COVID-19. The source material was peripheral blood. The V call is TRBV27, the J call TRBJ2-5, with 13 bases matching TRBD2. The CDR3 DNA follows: TGTGCCAGCAGTCCACTAGCGGGAGGGCCAACCGAGAAAGAGACCCAGTACTTC. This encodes CASSPLAGGPTEKETQYF.